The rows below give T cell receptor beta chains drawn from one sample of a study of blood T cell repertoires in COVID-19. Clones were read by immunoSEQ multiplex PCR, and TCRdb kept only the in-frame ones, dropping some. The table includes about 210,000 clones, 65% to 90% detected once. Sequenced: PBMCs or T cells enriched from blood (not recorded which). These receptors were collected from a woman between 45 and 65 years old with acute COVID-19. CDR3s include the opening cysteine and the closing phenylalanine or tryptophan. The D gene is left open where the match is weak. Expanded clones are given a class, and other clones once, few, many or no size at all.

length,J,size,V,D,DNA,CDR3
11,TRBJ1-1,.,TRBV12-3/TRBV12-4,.,TGTGCCAGCAGGGAACGGGCGGGGGCTTTCTTT,CASRERAGAFF
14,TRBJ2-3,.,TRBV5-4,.,TGTGCCAGCAGCCTCTGGGGGCCGAGAGATACGCAGTATTTT,CASSLWGPRDTQYF
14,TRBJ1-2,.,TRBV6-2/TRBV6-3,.,TGTGCCAGCAGTTACTCGGGAGTTGGCTATGGCTACACCTTC,CASSYSGVGYGYTF
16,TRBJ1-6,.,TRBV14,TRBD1,TGTGCCAGCAGCCAAGGTTTCCCGGGACAGGGTTCACCCCTCCACTTT,CASSQGFPGQGSPLHF
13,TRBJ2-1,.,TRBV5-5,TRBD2,TGTGCCAGCAGTTCTAGCGGGAGCCATGAGCAGTTCTTC,CASSSSGSHEQFF
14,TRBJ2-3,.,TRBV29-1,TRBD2,TGCAGCGTTGGGGGGGGTAGCGGCACAGATACGCAGTATTTT,CSVGGGSGTDTQYF
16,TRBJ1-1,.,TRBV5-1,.,TGCGCCAGCAGCTTGGCGGGTCGTCTAGGGAACACTGAAGCTTTCTTT,CASSLAGRLGNTEAFF
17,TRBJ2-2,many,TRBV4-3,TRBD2,TGCGCCAGCAGCCACATTACTAGCGGGGAGGACACCGGGGAGCTGTTTTTT,CASSHITSGEDTGELFF
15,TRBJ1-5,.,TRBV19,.,TGTGCCAGTAGTATTATCATGACAGTCAATCAGCCCCAGCATTTT,CASSIIMTVNQPQHF
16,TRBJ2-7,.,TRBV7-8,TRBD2,TGTGCCAGCAGCTTACTCGGGACTAGCGGGTCTTACGAGCAGTACTTC,CASSLLGTSGSYEQYF
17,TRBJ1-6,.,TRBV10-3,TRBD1,TGTGCCATCAGTGGTGACAGGGGGCTTCGGGGGAGGTCACCCCTCCACTTT,CAISGDRGLRGRSPLHF
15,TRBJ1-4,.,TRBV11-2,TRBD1,TGTGCCAGCAGCGTCAACAGGGGAGCTAATGAAAAACTGTTTTTT,CASSVNRGANEKLFF
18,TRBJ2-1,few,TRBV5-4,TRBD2,TGTGCCAGCAGCCTGGGACTAGTCTCAGCTCACCCCTACAATGAGCAGTTCTTC,CASSLGLVSAHPYNEQFF
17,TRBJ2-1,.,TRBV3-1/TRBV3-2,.,TGTGCCAGCAGCCAAGGCCCACAATTGCAGGGGTTGAATGAGCAGTTCTTC,CASSQGPQLQGLNEQFF
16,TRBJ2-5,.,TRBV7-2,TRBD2,TGTGCCAGCAGCGTATCTAGCGGGGTTTCTCAAGAGACCCAGTACTTC,CASSVSSGVSQETQYF
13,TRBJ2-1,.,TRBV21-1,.,TGTGCCAGCATCTCAGACACTTACAATGAGCAGTTCTTC,CASISDTYNEQFF
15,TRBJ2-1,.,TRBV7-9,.,TGTGCCAGCAGCGCCTACAGGGGTCCCGGGGGTGAGCAGTTCTTC,CASSAYRGPGGEQFF
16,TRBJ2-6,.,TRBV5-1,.,TGCGCCAGCAGCTTAACACAGAGCTCTGGGGCCAACGTCCTGACTTTC,CASSLTQSSGANVLTF
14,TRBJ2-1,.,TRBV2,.,TGTGCCAGCAGTAGCGGGCAATCCTACAATGAGCAGTTCTTC,CASSSGQSYNEQFF
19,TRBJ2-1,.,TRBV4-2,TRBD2,TGTGCCAGCAGCCAAGATTTGTTAGCGGGAGGGGAGAAATACAATGAGCAGTTCTTC,CASSQDLLAGGEKYNEQFF
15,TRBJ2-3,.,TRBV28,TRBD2,TGTGCCAGCAGTTTACGCGGGAGTGGGACAGATACGCAGTATTTT,CASSLRGSGTDTQYF
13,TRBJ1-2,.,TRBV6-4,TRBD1,TGTGCCAGCAGTGTGGGACAGGGAAATGGCTACACCTTC,CASSVGQGNGYTF
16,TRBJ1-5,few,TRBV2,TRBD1,TGTGCCAGCAGTGAATTAGAGACAGGGAGACATCAGCCCCAGCATTTT,CASSELETGRHQPQHF
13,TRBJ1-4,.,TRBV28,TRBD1,TGTGCCACCGAGGACAGGGATAATGAAAAACTGTTTTTT,CATEDRDNEKLFF
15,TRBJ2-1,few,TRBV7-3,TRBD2,TGTGCCAGCAGCACCAGCGGGAGCTCCTACAATGAGCAGTTCTTC,CASSTSGSSYNEQFF
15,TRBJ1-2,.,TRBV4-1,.,TGCGCCAGCACCGCAGGTACAGGAAGCCTTGCGCGCTACACCTTC,CASTAGTGSLARYTF
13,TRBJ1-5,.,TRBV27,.,TGTGCCAGCACGGCAGGGGGCAATCAGCCCCAGCATTTT,CASTAGGNQPQHF
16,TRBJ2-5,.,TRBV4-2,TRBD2,TGTGCCAGCAGCCAAGTGGTAGCGGGAGAGGCGGAGACCCAGTACTTC,CASSQVVAGEAETQYF
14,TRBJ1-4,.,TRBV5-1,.,TGCGCCAGCAGCGTCAGGGGAGGGGACGAAAAACTGTTTTTT,CASSVRGGDEKLFF
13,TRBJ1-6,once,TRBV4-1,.,TGCGCCAGCAGCCAAGAGGGCAATTCACCCCTCCACTTT,CASSQEGNSPLHF
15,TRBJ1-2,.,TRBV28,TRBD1,TGTGCCAGCAGTTCCCCGGGACAGGGGGCGCGTGGCTACACCTTC,CASSSPGQGARGYTF
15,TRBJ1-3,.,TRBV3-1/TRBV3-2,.,TGTGCCAGCAGCCTCAGGGGAAACTCTGGAAACACCATATATTTT,CASSLRGNSGNTIYF
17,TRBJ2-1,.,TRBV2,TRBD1,TGTGCCAGCAGTCCCGGAACAGGGGGCGGCTCCTACAATGAGCAGTTCTTC,CASSPGTGGGSYNEQFF
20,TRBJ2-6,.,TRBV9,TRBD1,TGTGCCAGCAACCCCGGCGGGACAGGGCTCGTTAGATCTGGGGCCAACGTCCTGACTTTC,CASNPGGTGLVRSGANVLTF
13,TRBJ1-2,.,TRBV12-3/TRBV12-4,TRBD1,TGTGCCAGCAGCCGAAGGGGGCTCTATGGCTACACCTTC,CASSRRGLYGYTF
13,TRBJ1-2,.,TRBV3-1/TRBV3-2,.,TGTGCCAGCAGCCGACAGGATCTTCTTGGCTACACCTTC,CASSRQDLLGYTF
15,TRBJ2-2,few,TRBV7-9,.,TGTGCCAGCAGCTTATCGCCGAGGTCAGCCGGGGAGCTGTTTTTT,CASSLSPRSAGELFF
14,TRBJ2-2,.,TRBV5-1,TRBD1,TGCGCCAGCAGCTTGGACAGGGGGAGAGGGGAGCTGTTTTTT,CASSLDRGRGELFF
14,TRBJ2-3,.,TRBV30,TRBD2,TGTGCCTGGAGGAGGACTAGCGGCACAGATACGCAGTATTTT,CAWRRTSGTDTQYF
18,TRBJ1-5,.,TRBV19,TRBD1,TGTGCCAGTAGTATAGATCATACAGGGGAGAGGAAAAGACAGCCCCAGCATTTT,CASSIDHTGERKRQPQHF
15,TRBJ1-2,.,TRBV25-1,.,TGTGCCAGCAGTGTAAAGGAGGGATTGAGGTGGGGCTACACCTTC,CASSVKEGLRWGYTF
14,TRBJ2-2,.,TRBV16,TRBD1,TGTGCCAGCAGCCCGGGACAGTACACCGGGGAGCTGTTTTTT,CASSPGQYTGELFF